Listed below are T cell receptor beta chains from one sample, sequenced in a study of CD8+ T cells in alopecia areata. Using immunoSEQ multiplex PCR, the repertoire was profiled, and TCRdb retains in-frame clones only, with some absent. The sample carries roughly 70,000 clones, 29% recorded once. This specimen was CD8+ T cells sorted from blood, taken at week 4, from a patient treated with tofacitinib. Receptors were obtained from a human donor with alopecia areata. CDR3s include the opening cysteine and the closing phenylalanine or tryptophan. The D gene is left open where the match is weak. The size entry is marked missing in some rows and otherwise reads once, few, many or a size class.

V gene: TRBV29-1; clone size: many; D gene: -; J gene: TRBJ2-7; CDR3 protein: CSATPSGVGSVEQYF; CDR3 DNA: TGCAGCGCCACCCCCTCGGGAGTGGGTTCTGTCGAGCAGTACTTC
V gene: TRBV15; clone size: few; D gene: -; J gene: TRBJ1-5; CDR3 protein: CATSRDPQGQPQHF; CDR3 DNA: TGTGCCACCAGCAGAGACCCACAAGGACAGCCCCAGCATTTT
V gene: TRBV11-2; clone size: few; D gene: TRBD1; J gene: TRBJ1-4; CDR3 protein: CASSLGGTGIGKLFF; CDR3 DNA: TGTGCCAGCAGCCTAGGGGGGACAGGGATCGGAAAACTGTTTTTT
V gene: TRBV29-1; clone size: -; D gene: TRBD2; J gene: TRBJ2-7; CDR3 protein: CSAGTNYEQYF; CDR3 DNA: TGCAGCGCCGGGACTAACTACGAGCAGTACTTC
V gene: TRBV15; clone size: -; D gene: TRBD2; J gene: TRBJ2-7; CDR3 protein: CATSRGWREDPYEQYF; CDR3 DNA: TGTGCCACCAGCAGAGGGTGGCGGGAGGACCCCTACGAGCAGTACTTC
V gene: TRBV6-1; clone size: medium-sized; D gene: -; J gene: TRBJ1-4; CDR3 protein: CASSEGESEKLFF; CDR3 DNA: TGTGCCAGCAGTGAAGGGGAATCCGAAAAACTGTTTTTT
V gene: TRBV28; clone size: few; D gene: -; J gene: TRBJ2-3; CDR3 protein: CASTINSMTDTQYF; CDR3 DNA: TGTGCCAGCACCATCAACTCCATGACAGATACGCAGTATTTT
V gene: TRBV27; clone size: -; D gene: -; J gene: TRBJ1-1; CDR3 protein: CASSSPRGRAEAFF; CDR3 DNA: TGTGCCAGCAGTTCCCCCAGGGGCCGGGCTGAAGCTTTCTTT
V gene: TRBV30; clone size: -; D gene: -; J gene: TRBJ2-1; CDR3 protein: CAWSRNEQFF; CDR3 DNA: TGTGCCTGGAGTAGGAATGAGCAGTTCTTC
V gene: TRBV9; clone size: once; D gene: -; J gene: TRBJ1-2; CDR3 protein: CASSVGHHYGYTF; CDR3 DNA: TGTGCCAGCAGCGTAGGTCACCACTATGGCTACACCTTC
V gene: TRBV7-9; clone size: -; D gene: -; J gene: TRBJ2-7; CDR3 protein: CASSDLPDEQYF; CDR3 DNA: TGTGCCAGCAGCGATCTTCCCGACGAGCAGTACTTC
V gene: TRBV15; clone size: -; D gene: -; J gene: TRBJ2-6; CDR3 protein: CATSRDREGANVLTF; CDR3 DNA: TGTGCCACCAGCAGAGACAGGGAAGGGGCCAACGTCCTGACTTTC
V gene: TRBV7-9; clone size: few; D gene: -; J gene: TRBJ2-1; CDR3 protein: CASSLDRNNEQFF; CDR3 DNA: TGTGCCAGCAGCTTGGATAGAAACAATGAGCAGTTCTTC
V gene: TRBV5-6; clone size: few; D gene: TRBD1; J gene: TRBJ2-1; CDR3 protein: CASSLGGQAYNEQFF; CDR3 DNA: TGTGCCAGCAGCTTGGGGGGACAGGCCTACAATGAGCAGTTCTTC
V gene: TRBV4-2; clone size: -; D gene: TRBD2; J gene: TRBJ2-7; CDR3 protein: CASSQEAGGGYEQYF; CDR3 DNA: TGTGCCAGCAGCCAAGAAGCGGGAGGGGGCTACGAGCAGTACTTC
V gene: TRBV29-1; clone size: -; D gene: -; J gene: TRBJ2-7; CDR3 protein: CSAVRADRPYEQYF; CDR3 DNA: TGCAGCGCTGTCCGGGCGGACAGACCCTACGAGCAGTACTTC
V gene: TRBV6-5; clone size: -; D gene: TRBD1; J gene: TRBJ2-1; CDR3 protein: CASSLRDRVGETQFF; CDR3 DNA: TGTGCCAGCAGTCTCCGGGACAGGGTAGGAGAGACCCAGTTCTTC
V gene: TRBV29-1; clone size: once; D gene: -; J gene: TRBJ1-1; CDR3 protein: CSVWKGTEAFF; CDR3 DNA: TGCAGCGTTTGGAAGGGGACTGAAGCTTTCTTT
V gene: TRBV5-1; clone size: -; D gene: TRBD2; J gene: TRBJ2-1; CDR3 protein: CASSSLALPEQFF; CDR3 DNA: TGCGCCAGCAGCTCACTAGCGTTACCTGAGCAGTTCTTC
V gene: TRBV2; clone size: few; D gene: -; J gene: TRBJ2-7; CDR3 protein: CASRSYEQYF; CDR3 DNA: TGTGCCAGCAGGTCATACGAGCAGTACTTC
V gene: TRBV13; clone size: few; D gene: TRBD2; J gene: TRBJ2-5; CDR3 protein: CASSPSGAGGEETQYF; CDR3 DNA: TGTGCCAGCAGCCCCAGTGGCGCGGGAGGGGAGGAGACCCAGTACTTC
V gene: TRBV19; clone size: -; D gene: -; J gene: TRBJ1-2; CDR3 protein: CASSEGLTETYGYTF; CDR3 DNA: TGTGCCAGTAGTGAGGGCCTCACGGAAACCTATGGCTACACCTTC